Listed below are T cell receptor beta chains from one sample, sequenced in a study of long-term antiretroviral therapy in people with HIV. The data were produced by immunoSEQ multiplex PCR, yet TCRdb's version contains in-frame clones alone and is incomplete. The sample shows under 20,000 clones, under 80% of them seen only once. The specimen was unsorted PBMCs, collected about 2.1 years before starting antiretroviral therapy. Every receptor here comes from a man in his thirties or forties with HIV. Each CDR3 is given with its conserved first and last residue.

v_call | cdr3_aa
TRBV19 | CASSLWGGAGDTQYF
TRBV9 | CASSETSGAYNEQFF
TRBV6-4 | CASRLAGGLVDTQYF
TRBV7-5 | CARSSGGLAVSSYNEQFF
TRBV14 | CASSSWTLKDTQYF
TRBV19 | CASSTLGTGELFF
TRBV6-1 | CARRVAETQYF
TRBV27 | CASRDRADGRRYTF
TRBV7-9 | CASSFAETQYF
TRBV12-5 | CASGPGQGNEQYF
TRBV14 | CASSQDLGTSGGTDTQYF
TRBV28 | CASSLGGEGLNYGYTF
TRBV6-4 | CASSPRRTSGGATGANVLTF
TRBV7-6 | CASSLGAARYETQYF
TRBV2 | CASSEPTGGNNQPQHF
TRBV10-2 | CASSETRTGAADTQYF
TRBV11-2 | CASSRGGSSSYEQYF
TRBV5-5 | CASSLTGTGIYEQYF
TRBV6-6 | CASTYGRREQFF
TRBV29-1 | CSVEDQRTGAYADTQYF
TRBV2 | CASRQGYTDTQYF
TRBV18 | CASSLRETGELFF
TRBV28 | CASTSLPTYEQYF
TRBV18 | CASSMDGLNTEAFF
TRBV5-1 | CASSLWTSGTYEQYF
TRBV30 | CAWSDYGNSYNEQFF
TRBV29-1 | CSVGQGDQPQHF
TRBV10-2 | CASSDGRGSTDTQYF
TRBV7-9 | CASRSTGSSYNEQFF
TRBV6-5 | CASSGGQTQISEQYF
TRBV27 | CATSMGRLAGYTF
TRBV30 | CAWETSGGPYEQYF
TRBV11-2 | CASSPSVGRYNEQFF
TRBV6-1 | CASRGSADTQYF
TRBV6-6 | CASRIRDGYGYTF
TRBV19 | CASRGDVRNQPQHF
TRBV4-2 | CASSQDRWGLFF
TRBV28 | CASGENGPVSYEQYF
TRBV19 | CAMSQGGGTGELFF
TRBV15 | CATSRERLSNGYTF
TRBV30 | CAWTTDRGYGYTF
TRBV2 | CASGQIGGQPQHF
TRBV5-6 | CASSLGQGKYGYTF
TRBV5-1 | CASGTRRDRGINTQYF